Listed here is a single T cell receptor beta chain. The data were obtained in a study of T cell responses to AZD1222 COVID-19 vaccine. Using immunoSEQ multiplex PCR, the repertoire was profiled, and TCRdb retains in-frame clones only, with some absent. There are over 50,000 clones in the sample; 70% to 85% occur only once, and roughly 27% lies in the top ten. The material was peripheral blood, obtained on day 0 of AZD1222 vaccination. The origin of this receptor is an adult in good health.

The CDR3 region has the DNA TGTGCCAGCAGTTTTGTGGGACAGGCCAATTCACCCCTCCACTTT. This translates into CASSFVGQANSPLHF. The chain has TRBV27 and TRBJ1-6; 8 positions match TRBD1. J lost 7 bases, V lost 3 bases, and 5 bases had no gene match. The CDR3 loop spans 15 amino acids. The germline V gene encodes CDR1 MNHEY and CDR2 SMNVEV (reference sequence).